The present entry profiles one T cell receptor beta chain with its context. This sample was included in a study of blood T cell repertoires in COVID-19. At the level of the study: Donors in the United States, Italy and Spain gave samples during acute or convalescent COVID-19. The cDNA or gDNA used as material had been derived from T cells, B-cell-depleted T cells, or PBMCs.

Under the authors' procedure: Reference gene primer amplification yielded estimated nucleated cell counts. TCRdb keeps only in-frame clones here, not all; method: immunoSEQ multiplex PCR. V and J calls and clone size are copied from that table; D and trimming were computed from the DNA. The sample lists 250,000 to 350,000 clones, about four fifths occurring once. This CDR3 region has 17 residues. Germline V gene data show CDR1 as MNHEY and CDR2 as SMNVEV (reference sequence). The J segment lost 7 bases and the V segment lost 3 bases, leaving 8 bases of the junction unmatched. This chain joins TRBV27 and TRBJ2-2; 13 nucleotides agree with TRBD2. This TCR derives from a human donor with COVID-19, enrolled during active disease. The donor label of this sample is uncertain. Sequencing was done on a sample of peripheral blood. CDR3 nucleotides: TGTGCCAGCAGTTTCCTGGGGACTAGCGGGATATTCGGGGAGCTGTTTTTT. This codes for CASSFLGTSGIFGELFF.